This T cell receptor (beta chain) was obtained from a study of cytomegalovirus exposure and HLA in healthy donors. Use of 60 Vbeta and 13 Jbeta primers characterized the PCR. Clones were sequenced by immunoSEQ multiplex PCR, and TCRdb holds only the in-frame ones, with some missing. The table records about 170,000 clones, roughly 78% of them present only once. Comments on this clone: Its antigen remains unknown. In the same sample, other DNA sequences code for this CDR3.

The germline V gene encodes CDR1 SGDLS and CDR2 YYNGEE. This CDR3 comprises 12 residues. V was trimmed by 3 bases and J by 3 bases, leaving 7 bases between them. Overall study results and limits: The authors considered a cluster of highly shared sequence variants likely to be a sequencing artifact. Presence/absence analysis assumed near-uniform sequencing depth across donors. The majority of TCR sequences were rare, yet some public TCRs appeared in many donors.

The TCR was taken from a man aged 35 to 55 in good health and CMV-seropositive. The sample comprised PBMCs. The chain joins TRBV9 to TRBJ2-7, with TRBD1 as a possible D gene (5 bases). CDR3: CASSGDSYEQYF. The CDR3 nucleotides are TGTGCCAGCAGCGGAGACAGCTACGAGCAGTACTTC.